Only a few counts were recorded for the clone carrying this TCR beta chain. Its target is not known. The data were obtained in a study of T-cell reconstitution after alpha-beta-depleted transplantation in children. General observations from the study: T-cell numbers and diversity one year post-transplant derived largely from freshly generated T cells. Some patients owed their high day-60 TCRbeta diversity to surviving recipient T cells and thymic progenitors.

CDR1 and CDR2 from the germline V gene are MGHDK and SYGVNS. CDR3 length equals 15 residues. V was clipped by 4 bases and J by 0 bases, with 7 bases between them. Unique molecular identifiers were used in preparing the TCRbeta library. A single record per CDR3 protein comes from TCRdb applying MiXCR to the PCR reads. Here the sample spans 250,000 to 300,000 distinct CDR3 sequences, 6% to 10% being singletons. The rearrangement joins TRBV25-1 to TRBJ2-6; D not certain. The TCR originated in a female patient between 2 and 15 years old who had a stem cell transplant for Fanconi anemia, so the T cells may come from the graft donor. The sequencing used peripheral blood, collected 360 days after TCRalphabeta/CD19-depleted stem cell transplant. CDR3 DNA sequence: TGTGCCAGCAGTGCGTCGGTCTCTGGGGCCAACGTCCTGACTTTC. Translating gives CASSASVSGANVLTF.